This T cell receptor beta chain was profiled in a study of Tregs in tolerant kidney transplant recipients. Only in-frame clones appear in the TCRdb table, and some are missing; sequencing was by immunoSEQ multiplex PCR. The sample lists around 78,000 clones; about 91% were seen once. This clone was recorded only once. The antigen remains unidentified. Findings and limits, study-wide: Antigen-driven expansion was suggested because donor-specific Tregs expanded more than all Tregs in tolerant patients.

The CDR3 contains 15 residues. Germline CDR1 and CDR2: MNHNY and SVGAGI (reference sequence). Trimming removed 7 bases at V and 11 bases at J, with 24 bases between. This TCR was recovered from a human donor who received a combined kidney and bone marrow transplant. This rearrangement joins TRBV6-6 to TRBJ1-5; tentatively, D is TRBD1 (6 bases). The specimen comprised Tregs from blood, sampled before the transplant. The CDR3 sequence: CASTHGGLGDHTQHF. The CDR3 DNA follows: TGTGCCAGCACTCACGGGGGGCTCGGGGATCATACCCAGCATTTT.